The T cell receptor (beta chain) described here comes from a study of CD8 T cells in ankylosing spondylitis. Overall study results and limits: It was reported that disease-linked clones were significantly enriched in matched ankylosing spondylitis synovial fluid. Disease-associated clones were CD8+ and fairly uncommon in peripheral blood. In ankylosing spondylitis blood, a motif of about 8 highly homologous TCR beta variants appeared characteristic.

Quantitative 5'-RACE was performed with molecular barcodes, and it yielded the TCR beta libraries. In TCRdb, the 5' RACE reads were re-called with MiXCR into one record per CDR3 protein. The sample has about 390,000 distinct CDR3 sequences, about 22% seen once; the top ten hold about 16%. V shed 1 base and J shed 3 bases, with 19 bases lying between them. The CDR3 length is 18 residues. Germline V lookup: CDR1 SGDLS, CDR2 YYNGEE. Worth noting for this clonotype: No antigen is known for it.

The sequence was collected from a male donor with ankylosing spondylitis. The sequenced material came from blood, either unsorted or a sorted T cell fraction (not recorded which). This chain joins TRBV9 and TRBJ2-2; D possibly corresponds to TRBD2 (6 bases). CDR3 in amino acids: CASSVIGTGGRYTGELFF. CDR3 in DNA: TGTGCCAGCAGCGTAATCGGGACGGGTGGGAGGTACACCGGGGAGCTGTTTTTT.